This entry features one TCR beta chain sequence. Looked up from germline, CDR1 is SQVTM and CDR2 is ANQGSEA. V shed 2 bases and J 3 bases; nucleotides not matched to a gene: 9. This CDR3 is built from 15 residues. These data come from a study of blood T cell repertoires in COVID-19. About the study: Samples of COVID-19 (acute and convalescent) were obtained from the United States, Italy and Spain.

Original analysis: Estimation of nucleated cell counts was performed using reference gene primer amplification. Data came from immunoSEQ multiplex PCR; TCRdb stores just in-frame clones and leaves some out. D and trimming were read from the DNA, whereas the V and J calls and clone size are those reported in that table. Of about 370,000 clones in the sample, 91% were seen once. Participants were aged roughly 18 to 89 years from some 24 US areas. Sequencing was carried out using PBMCs or T cells enriched from blood (not recorded which). The TCR sequence derives from a woman between 40 and 50 years old who had been exposed to COVID-19. V gene TRBV29-1 combines with J gene TRBJ1-1, with 7 bases matching TRBD1. The CDR3 coding sequence is TGCAGCGTTGAAATGAGGGGGCGGGGAGACACTGAAGCTTTCTTT. This encodes CSVEMRGRGDTEAFF.